This TCR beta chain came from a study of blood T cell repertoires in COVID-19. Study-level information: Material from acute and convalescent COVID-19 was sourced from the United States, Italy and Spain.

Per the study methods: How many nucleated cells were present was estimated from reference gene primer amplification. Profiled with immunoSEQ multiplex PCR; TCRdb holds only in-frame clones, not every one. Clone size and the V and J calls come from that table; the DNA yielded D and trimming. The data contain roughly 270,000 clones, roughly 87% of them singletons. V was pared by 2 bases and J by 3 bases, with 14 bases between. Germline V gene sequence: CDR1 SEHNR, CDR2 FQNEAQ (reference sequence). The CDR3 is 15 amino acids. The receptor was derived from a man between 18 and 35 years old with active or convalescent COVID-19. Sequencing was carried out using peripheral blood. The chain has TRBV7-9 and TRBJ2-7; unclear D gene. The CDR3 bases are TGTGCCAGCAGCTTATCTGGTCGTACTTTCTACGAGCAGTACTTC. This encodes CASSLSGRTFYEQYF.